This record concerns one TCR beta chain sequence. These data belong to a study of blood T cell repertoires in COVID-19. From germline, CDR1 is SQVTM and CDR2 ANQGSEA. Losses at the gene ends were 2 bases for V and 0 bases for J; bases not matched to a gene: 9. The CDR3 consists of 16 residues. Sequenced by immunoSEQ multiplex PCR; TCRdb stores in-frame clones only, minus some. The repertoire holds roughly 300,000 clones, with roughly 90% as singletons. The receptor was isolated from a man aged 18 to 29 with active or convalescent COVID-19. V and J are TRBV29-1 and TRBJ2-7; 8 bases agree with TRBD1. Source material: peripheral blood. This chain's CDR3 is CSVENQGAPSSYEQYF. DNA for the CDR3: TGCAGCGTTGAAAATCAGGGGGCTCCAAGCTCCTACGAGCAGTACTTC.